One and the same sample provided the 12 T cell receptor beta chains below, sequenced in a study of cytomegalovirus exposure and HLA in healthy donors. Repertoires were generated with immunoSEQ multiplex PCR, while TCRdb's copy carries only in-frame clones and drops some. In the table there are some 160,000 clones, about 88% of which are singletons. Sequencing was done on a sample of PBMCs. Source of these receptors: a man in his late teens or twenties in good health and CMV-seronegative.

The chain couples TRBV5-1 to TRBJ2-2, with TRBD1 matching over 7 bases. Germline CDR1 is SGHRS and CDR2 is YFSETQ. With V trimmed by 4 bases and J by 0 bases, 9 bases remained unmatched. The CDR3 has 17 residues. The CDR3 sequence: CASSVRTGQTNTGELFF. The CDR3 region has the DNA TGCGCCAGCAGCGTGCGGACAGGCCAAACGAACACCGGGGAGCTGTTTTTT.

This chain's CDR3 is CASSHPGQGSPNTGELFF. Here the CDR3 DNA reads TGCGCCAGCAGCCACCCGGGACAGGGGAGCCCGAACACCGGGGAGCTGTTTTTT. This chain uses TRBV4-1 with TRBJ2-2, with 10 bases fitting TRBD1. CDR1 and CDR2 (germline): MGHRA, YSYEKL. The CDR3 consists of 18 residues. V was pared by 3 bases and J by 0 bases, with 7 bases of the junction left unmatched.

This sequence joins TRBV28 and TRBJ1-5, with D unresolved. The germline gives CDR1 MDHEN, CDR2 SYDVKM. V gave up 5 bases and J gave up 7 bases, with 12 bases separating them. The CDR3 contains 13 residues. In DNA form, the CDR3 reads TGTGCCAGCAGTCTCCCGGTAAGCCAGCCCCAGCATTTT. This encodes CASSLPVSQPQHF.

The sample holds many counts of this clone. V and J are TRBV6-6 and TRBJ2-2; 10 nucleotides line up with TRBD1. Germline CDR1 and CDR2: MNHNY and SVGAGI (reference sequence). The CDR3 is made up of 13 amino acids. V lost 10 bases to trimming and J lost 5 bases; unmatched junction nucleotides: 4. This chain's CDR3 is CATGTGETGELFF. The CDR3, as DNA: TGTGCCACGGGGACAGGGGAAACCGGGGAGCTGTTTTTT.

This clone occurred a few times. The chain is built from TRBV28 and TRBJ1-5, with 7 bases lining up with TRBD1. The germline V gene encodes CDR1 MDHEN and CDR2 SYDVKM. With V trimmed by 5 bases and J by 0 bases, 10 bases remained unmatched. This CDR3 has 17 residues. The DNA of the CDR3 is TGTGCCAGCAGTCTCCCGTGGACAGGATATAGCAATCAGCCCCAGCATTTT. This sequence encodes CASSLPWTGYSNQPQHF.

The chain's CDR3 is CASSFGWAVNTGELFF. The CDR3 region has the DNA TGCGCCAGCAGCTTCGGATGGGCAGTCAACACCGGGGAGCTGTTTTTT. This chain joins TRBV5-1 and TRBJ2-2; no clear D gene. There are 16 residues in the CDR3. Germline V lookup: CDR1 SGHRS, CDR2 YFSETQ. V was clipped by 2 bases and J by 2 bases, with 13 bases between them.

This sequence joins TRBV4-1 and TRBJ1-5; unclear D gene. The CDR3 length is 14 residues. CDR1 is MGHRA, CDR2 YSYEKL, per germline. V shed 0 bases and J shed 6 bases, with 9 bases lying between them. CDR3 region: CASSQEPGFQPQHF. The CDR3 bases are TGCGCCAGCAGCCAAGAACCGGGATTTCAGCCCCAGCATTTT.

The chain employs TRBV1 and TRBJ1-2; the table assigns TRBD1, which was not confirmed against the DNA. TRBV1 is annotated as a pseudogene. The CDR3 runs to 16 residues. The CDR3 sequence is CTSSHPVPTGPYGYTF. The CDR3 DNA sequence: TGCACCAGCAGCCATCCCGTCCCCACAGGGCCCTATGGCTACACCTTC.

This sequence joins TRBV7-8 and TRBJ1-2; possible D gene TRBD1, 5 bases. The V end lost 6 bases, the J end lost 6 bases, and 17 bases lay between the germline ends. The germline V gene encodes CDR1 SGHVS and CDR2 FQNEAQ. This CDR3 is built from 14 residues. CDR3 in amino acids: CASRLGRGGNGYTF. Here the CDR3 DNA reads TGTGCCAGCAGACTAGGAAGGGGAGGGAATGGCTACACCTTC.

This clone was counted a single time. J is TRBJ2-7 and V is TRBV4-1, with 8 bases that match TRBD2. The CDR3 is made up of 17 amino acids. The germline CDR1 and CDR2 sequences are MGHRA and YSYEKL. Losses at the gene ends were 1 base for V and 2 bases for J; bases not matched to a gene: 10. CDR3 in amino acids: CASSQVSGTSGTYEQYF. The CDR3 coding sequence is TGCGCCAGCAGCCAAGTCAGTGGAACTAGCGGAACCTACGAGCAGTACTTC.

This chain connects TRBV4-3 to TRBJ1-1; a weak D match, TRBD1 (5 bases). V gave up 1 base and J gave up 3 bases, with 9 bases separating them. Germline V gives CDR1 LGHNA, CDR2 YSLEER. This CDR3 spans 14 amino acids. The CDR3 coding sequence is TGCGCCAGCAGCCAAGCCGACAGCTACACTGAAGCTTTCTTT. It specifies CASSQADSYTEAFF.

CDR3: CASLEQTDNYGYTF. CDR3 in DNA: TGTGCCAGCCTGGAGCAGACAGATAACTATGGCTACACCTTC. The J gene is TRBJ1-2, the V gene TRBV2; D perhaps matches TRBD1 (5 bases). Trimming stripped 8 bases from V and 1 base from J, with 14 bases between. From germline, CDR1 is SNHLY and CDR2 FYNNEI. The CDR3 spans 14 residues.